A selection of T cell receptor beta chains follows, all from one sample in a study of CD8 T cells in ankylosing spondylitis. TCRdb re-derived calls from the 5' RACE reads in MiXCR, one entry per CDR3 protein. The sample lists some 800,000 distinct CDR3 sequences; about 10% were seen once. Source material: blood, either unsorted or a sorted T cell fraction (not recorded which). The receptor source for this set is a male donor with ankylosing spondylitis. CDR3s include the opening cysteine and the closing phenylalanine or tryptophan. A D gene is named only where the DNA matches it firmly. A clone size is listed for some rows: how often the clone was seen (once, few, many), or a class if it is expanded.

clone_size cdr3_length j_call v_call d_call cdr3_aa cdr3_nt
few 15 TRBJ2-7 TRBV7-2 TRBD1 CASSLRRTGGYEQYF TGTGCCAGCAGCTTAAGACGGACAGGGGGCTACGAGCAGTACTTC
few 15 TRBJ2-5 TRBV20-1 TRBD2 CSARDKTSGGTAQYF TGCAGTGCTAGAGATAAGACTAGCGGGGGGACGGCCCAGTACTTC
many 12 TRBJ1-6 TRBV10-3 - CAISEVNSPLHF TGTGCCATCAGTGAGGTCAATTCACCCCTCCACTTT
many 14 TRBJ1-1 TRBV3-1 - CASSHRNRNTEAFF TGTGCCAGCAGCCACCGTAACCGGAACACTGAAGCTTTCTTT
many 14 TRBJ1-1 TRBV29-1 - CSVAPWRVDGEAFF TGCAGCGTTGCCCCGTGGAGGGTGGATGGGGAAGCTTTCTTT
many 16 TRBJ1-1 TRBV13 - CASSLGGRSVNTEAFF TGTGCCAGCAGCTTGGGGGGGCGGTCGGTGAACACTGAAGCTTTCTTT
few 14 TRBJ1-1 TRBV11-2 TRBD1 CASSLVGTATEAFF TGTGCCAGCAGCTTAGTAGGGACAGCCACTGAAGCTTTCTTT
few 14 TRBJ2-1 TRBV5-1 TRBD2 CASSLLLGGNEQFF TGCGCCAGCAGCTTGCTCCTGGGGGGGAATGAGCAGTTCTTC
few 14 TRBJ1-6 TRBV10-3 - CAISHSSYNSPLHF TGTGCCATCAGTCATAGCTCCTATAATTCACCCCTCCACTTT
- 16 TRBJ2-3 TRBV7-2 - CASSPPGALGTDTQYF TGTGCCAGCAGCCCCCCAGGTGCCCTGGGCACAGATACGCAGTATTTT
few 16 TRBJ2-5 TRBV6-5 TRBD1 CASSYRGRGYQETQYF TGTGCCAGCAGTTACAGGGGCAGGGGGTACCAAGAGACCCAGTACTTC
many 14 TRBJ1-5 TRBV10-2 - CASSAGMRNQPQHF TGCGCCAGCAGCGCAGGGATGAGGAATCAGCCCCAGCATTTT
many 12 TRBJ2-2 TRBV12-3/TRBV12-4 - CASSLGGRELFF TGTGCCAGCAGTCTAGGGGGGCGCGAGCTGTTTTTT
few 15 TRBJ2-3 TRBV5-1 TRBD1 CASSPRTGDTDTQYF TGCGCCAGCAGTCCCCGAACAGGGGACACAGATACGCAGTATTTT
few 13 TRBJ1-2 TRBV6-2/TRBV6-3 - CASSYGHIGGYTF TGTGCCAGCAGTTACGGGCACATCGGTGGCTACACCTTC
- 14 TRBJ1-5 TRBV12-3/TRBV12-4 TRBD1 CASSSDRENQPQHF TGTGCCAGCAGTTCCGACAGGGAGAATCAGCCCCAGCATTTT
few 15 TRBJ1-5 TRBV10-3 TRBD1 CAISLGQGPNQPQHF TGTGCCATCAGCTTGGGACAGGGCCCCAATCAGCCCCAGCATTTT
once 18 TRBJ2-1 TRBV24-1 - CATSDKAGGGSPYNEQFF TGTGCCACCAGTGACAAAGCGGGTGGCGGTTCACCCTACAATGAGCAGTTCTTC
- 15 TRBJ1-5 TRBV7-2 - CASSLTGTLNQPQHF TGTGCCAGCAGCTTAACCGGGACCCTAAATCAGCCCCAGCATTTT
many 13 TRBJ1-1 TRBV6-2/TRBV6-3 - CASTTIMNTEAFF TGTGCCAGCACCACAATCATGAACACTGAAGCTTTCTTT
- 16 TRBJ2-7 TRBV7-9 - CASSSTTPQGTYEQYF TGTGCCAGCAGCTCTACCACCCCCCAGGGTACCTACGAGCAGTACTTC
- 16 TRBJ2-1 TRBV5-1 TRBD2 CASSLSPGGDYNEQFF TGCGCCAGCAGCTTATCTCCCGGGGGGGATTACAATGAGCAGTTCTTC
- 15 TRBJ2-1 TRBV10-3 - CAIASKGTRDNEQFF TGTGCCATCGCCTCGAAAGGGACAAGGGACAATGAGCAGTTCTTC
many 13 TRBJ2-5 TRBV20-1 - CSAGGTDQETQYF TGCAGTGCTGGAGGGACAGACCAAGAGACCCAGTACTTC
- 16 TRBJ1-5 TRBV6-1 - CASSRRSGRRNQPQHF TGTGCCAGCAGCCGCCGGTCAGGGCGGAGGAATCAGCCCCAGCATTTT
few 13 TRBJ1-2 TRBV6-5 - CASSYSTEGFPTF TGTGCCAGCAGTTACTCGACGGAGGGGTTTCCCACCTTC
many 11 TRBJ1-2 TRBV29-1 - CSVQFLGGYTF TGCAGCGTCCAATTCCTGGGTGGCTACACCTTC
many 15 TRBJ2-7 TRBV28 - CASSFRAGAKYEQYF TGTGCCAGCAGTTTTAGGGCAGGGGCGAAGTACGAGCAGTACTTC
- 16 TRBJ1-6 TRBV15 - CATSRSWNRVGSPLHF TGTGCCACCAGCAGAAGCTGGAACAGGGTAGGATCACCCCTCCACTTT